Included here is one TCR beta chain sequence, with context. This CDR3 is built from 15 residues. The germline gives CDR1 MDHEN, CDR2 SYDVKM. V lost 4 bases, J lost 7 bases, and 9 bases stayed unmatched. Assay: immunoSEQ multiplex PCR; the TCRdb copy retains only in-frame clones and omits some. The data contain about 30,000 clones, about 88% of them singletons. The sample originates from a study of T cell responses to AZD1222 COVID-19 vaccine. The rearrangement uses TRBV28 and TRBJ1-4; the match to TRBD1 covers 7 bases. The source is an adult in good health. The sample here was peripheral blood, taken on day 0 of AZD1222 vaccination. For the CDR3, the DNA is TGTGCCAGCAGTTCCCCAGGGGGGAGCGGTGAAAAACTGTTTTTT. This sequence encodes CASSSPGGSGEKLFF.